The sequence of this T cell receptor beta chain was determined in a study of OX40 agonist ivuxolimab in advanced cancers. Study details: Prior anti-PD-1, anti-PD-L1 or anti-CTLA-4 therapy did not bar entry, and around 39% had some. Partial responses were recorded for three patients, including one with hepatocellular carcinoma and two with cutaneous melanoma.

Patients with autoimmune history or systemic immunosuppression were excluded. Peripheral blood came from all dose cohorts at three timepoints. Here immunoSEQ multiplex PCR was the method, and the copy in TCRdb shows in-frame clones only, minus some. This table holds tens of thousands of clones, around 84% found once. This clone has only a few counts. V was pared by 1 base and J by 9 bases, with 4 bases between. The CDR3 sequence is 11 residues long. The germline gives CDR1 SNHLY, CDR2 FYNNEI. The J gene is TRBJ2-1, the V gene TRBV2; D uncertain. This sequence was found in an adult with an advanced solid tumor such as melanoma, head and neck, liver or kidney cancer. The material was CD4+ or CD8+ T cells sorted from blood, obtained in a trial of the OX40 agonist ivuxolimab. As DNA, the CDR3 is TGTGCCAGCAGTGAAGGGAGTGAGCAGTTCTTC. Translated, it gives CASSEGSEQFF.